These 14 T cell receptor beta chains were sequenced from one sample in a study of shared clonotypes between healthy human individuals (dated by TCRdb to 2018 to 2020). Libraries came from the immunoSEQ multiplex PCR assay. TCRdb stores this immuneACCESS table with in-frame sequences only. Part of the clones is absent; in the studies checked, under half of the shortfall reflects unresolved V genes, and no reason is known for the rest. This sample holds approximately 1,500,000 clones; about 98% were observed only once. About 0.45% of the sample belongs to the ten largest clones. The sequenced material came from naive CD4+ T cells sorted from blood. In the paper's terms, the cell subset or site label means: CD45RA+ positively selected. These receptors came from a man aged 30-40 years in good health.

The rearrangement uses TRBV10-3 and TRBJ2-6; D may be TRBD1 (6 bases). Trimming removed 4 bases from V and 0 bases from J, with 13 bases in between. Germline V gene lookup returns CDR1 ENHRY and CDR2 SYGVKD. The CDR3 extends over 17 amino acids. The CDR3: CAISVGQPLSGANVLTF. The CDR3 bases are TGTGCCATCAGTGTTGGACAGCCCCTCTCTGGGGCCAACGTCCTGACTTTC.

This sequence joins TRBV18 and TRBJ2-7; TRBD2 might be the D (5 bases). The length of the CDR3 is 17 residues. Germline CDR1 KGHSH, CDR2 LQKENI. Trimming pared 2 bases from V and 3 bases from J, leaving 20 bases between. CDR3: CASSPAAGRGPHYEQYF. The CDR3 bases are TGTGCCAGCTCACCAGCCGCGGGTCGAGGACCTCACTACGAGCAGTACTTC.

The V gene is TRBV7-9, the J gene TRBJ1-3; no definite D call. The V gene's germline CDR1 is SEHNR and CDR2 FQNEAQ (reference sequence). The V end was cut by 1 base, the J end by 2 bases, with 6 bases between. CDR3 size: 14 residues. The CDR3 sequence: CASSLGSAGNTIYF. The CDR3 nucleotides are TGTGCCAGCAGCTTAGGGAGCGCTGGAAACACCATATATTTT.

The V gene is TRBV28, the J gene TRBJ1-3, with TRBD1 as a possible D gene (5 bases). The V and J ends lost 6 bases and 2 bases respectively, with 11 bases between them. CDR3 size: 14 residues. Germline V gene sequence: CDR1 MDHEN, CDR2 SYDVKM. The CDR3 loop reads CASRPGLAGNTIYF. The CDR3 nucleotides read TGTGCCAGCAGGCCGGGACTTGCTGGAAACACCATATATTTT.

The J gene is TRBJ2-7, the V gene TRBV11-3; D call uncertain. Trimming cost V 2 bases and J 6 bases, with 11 bases left between them. CDR3 length: 13 amino acids. The V gene's germline CDR1 is SGHNT and CDR2 YENEEA. The CDR3, as DNA: TGTGCCAGCAGCTTAAAGGGTACCAGCGAGCAGTACTTC. It specifies CASSLKGTSEQYF.

This clone was picked up one time. The rearrangement uses TRBV14 and TRBJ2-1; D call uncertain. V shed 5 bases and J shed 7 bases, with 9 bases lying between them. CDR1 and CDR2 (germline): SGHDN, FVKESK. The CDR3 contains 12 residues. CDR3 sequence: CASSGVGNEQFF. The CDR3 DNA follows: TGTGCCAGCAGCGGAGTAGGTAATGAGCAGTTCTTC. Looking up the rest from reference TRBV14 and TRBJ2-1 gives the full variable domain: EAGVTQFPSHSVIEKGQTVTLRCDPISGHDNLYWYRRVMGKEIKFLLHFVKESKQDESGMPNNRFLAERTGGTYSTLKVQPAELEDSGVYFCASSGVGNEQFFGPGTRLTVL.

The J gene is TRBJ2-7, the V gene TRBV4-3; 7 bases line up with TRBD1. Germline lookup yields CDR1 LGHNA and CDR2 YSLEER. V was clipped by 4 bases and J by 2 bases; unmatched bases: 5. The CDR3 contains 14 residues. The DNA of the CDR3 is TGCGCCAGCAGCCGAAGACAGGGTCCCTACGAGCAGTACTTC. Protein sequence: CASSRRQGPYEQYF.

The rearrangement joins TRBV12-5 to TRBJ2-5, with D maybe TRBD2 (6 bases). CDR1 and CDR2 from the germline V gene are LGHNT and FRNRAP. The V end lost 6 bases, the J end lost 5 bases, and 13 bases lay between the germline ends. The CDR3 is 13 amino acids. The CDR3 DNA reads TGTGCTAGTGGCCCCGGACGGGAGGAGACCCAGTACTTC. Translating gives CASGPGREETQYF.

The chain combines TRBV27 with TRBJ2-2; D unclear. The V and J ends lost 0 bases and 7 bases respectively, with 9 bases between them. This CDR3 has 14 residues. From germline, CDR1 is MNHEY and CDR2 SMNVEV (reference sequence). The CDR3 coding sequence is TGTGCCAGCAGTTTATCGAGAACACGCGGGGAGCTGTTTTTT. Translation gives CASSLSRTRGELFF.

Concerning this clone itself: Other DNA sequences from this sample encode an identical CDR3 as well. The CDR3 region has the DNA TGTGCCAGCAGCTTGGGACGAGAGACCCAGTACTTC. This codes for CASSLGRETQYF. The gene calls are TRBV5-6 and TRBJ2-5, with unresolved D. The CDR3 has 12 residues. Germline assignment: CDR1 SGHDT and CDR2 YYEEEE. The ends were cut back, 0 bases at V and 4 bases at J, with 4 bases in the middle.

The chain employs TRBV18 and TRBJ2-7; the D is unclear. Trimming took 2 bases from V and 2 from J, leaving 7 bases between them. Germline assignment: CDR1 KGHSH and CDR2 LQKENI. CDR3 length equals 13 residues. CDR3 region: CASSPERTYEQYF. The CDR3 nucleotides are TGTGCCAGCTCACCAGAACGAACCTACGAGCAGTACTTC. Full variable domain (remainder filled in from reference TRBV18 and TRBJ2-7): NAGVMQNPRHLVRRRGQEARLRCSPMKGHSHVYWYRQLPEEGLKFMVYLQKENIIDESGMPKERFSAEFPKEGPSILRIQQVVRGDSAAYFCASSPERTYEQYFGPGTRLTVT.

V gene TRBV7-3 combines with J gene TRBJ2-3; D is possibly TRBD2 (6 bases). CDR1 and CDR2 (germline): SGHTA, FQGTGA. This CDR3 is built from 16 residues. V shed 2 bases and J shed 4 bases, with 16 bases lying between them. The CDR3 DNA reads TGTGCCAGCAGCTTACGCCCGGGACTCCCTCCAGATACGCAGTATTTT. Translation gives CASSLRPGLPPDTQYF.

The chain links TRBV5-1 to TRBJ2-3, with D perhaps TRBD1 (6 bases). CDR1 and CDR2 (germline): SGHRS, YFSETQ. With 4 bases removed from V and 3 bases from J, the gap between germline ends came to 15 bases. The CDR3 totals 15 residues. For the CDR3, the DNA is TGCGCCAGCAGCCCGGACAGCTCGAGGACAGATACGCAGTATTTT. Encoded protein: CASSPDSSRTDTQYF.

The gene calls are TRBV30 and TRBJ2-3; D is unresolved. Germline loops: CDR1 GTSNPN, CDR2 SVGIG (reference sequence). V shed 3 bases and J shed 4 bases, with 5 bases lying between them. The CDR3 has 11 residues. The DNA of the CDR3 is TGTGCCTGGAGAAGGCCAGATACGCAGTATTTT. Its translation is CAWRRPDTQYF.